This is a list of T cell receptor beta chains from one sample in a study of OX40 agonist ivuxolimab in advanced cancers. Data came from immunoSEQ multiplex PCR; TCRdb stores just in-frame clones and leaves some out. The table has 90,000 to 150,000 clones, 80% to 90% seen once; the top ten hold 0.5% to 0.7%. Sequenced here: CD4+ or CD8+ T cells sorted from blood, sampled in a trial of the OX40 agonist ivuxolimab. These TCRs come from an adult with an advanced solid tumor such as melanoma, head and neck, liver or kidney cancer. Each CDR3 is given with its conserved first and last residue. The D gene is left open where the match is weak. Part of the rows lack a size; the others show once, few, many or a class for expanded clones.

clone_size: .
j_call: TRBJ2-7
v_call: TRBV5-1
d_call: .
cdr3_aa: CASSLGPRRPDYEQYF
cdr3_nt: TGCGCCAGCAGCTTGGGGCCTAGGCGACCAGACTACGAGCAGTACTTC

clone_size: .
j_call: TRBJ2-5
v_call: TRBV19
d_call: .
cdr3_aa: CASSKGGEGFQETQYF
cdr3_nt: TGTGCCAGTAGTAAAGGGGGTGAGGGCTTCCAAGAGACCCAGTACTTC

clone_size: few
j_call: TRBJ1-6
v_call: TRBV19
d_call: .
cdr3_aa: CASRETAEANSPLHF
cdr3_nt: TGTGCCAGTAGGGAAACCGCGGAAGCGAATTCACCCCTCCACTTT

clone_size: .
j_call: TRBJ1-1
v_call: TRBV7-2
d_call: .
cdr3_aa: CASSLGGVNTEAFF
cdr3_nt: TGTGCCAGCAGCTTGGGGGGAGTGAACACTGAAGCTTTCTTT

clone_size: once
j_call: TRBJ1-1
v_call: TRBV28
d_call: TRBD1
cdr3_aa: CASSPGAGGKFEAFF
cdr3_nt: TGTGCCAGCAGTCCAGGGGCAGGGGGAAAGTTTGAAGCTTTCTTT

clone_size: .
j_call: TRBJ2-3
v_call: TRBV5-4
d_call: .
cdr3_aa: CASSLGLQNTDTQYF
cdr3_nt: TGTGCCAGCAGCTTGGGACTCCAAAACACAGATACGCAGTATTTT

clone_size: .
j_call: TRBJ2-5
v_call: TRBV2
d_call: .
cdr3_aa: CASTHYEETQYF
cdr3_nt: TGTGCCAGCACCCACTACGAAGAGACCCAGTACTTC

clone_size: .
j_call: TRBJ2-3
v_call: TRBV6-4
d_call: .
cdr3_aa: CASSAPGTDTQYF
cdr3_nt: TGTGCCAGCAGTGCCCCAGGAACAGATACGCAGTATTTT

clone_size: .
j_call: TRBJ2-2
v_call: TRBV7-6
d_call: .
cdr3_aa: CASSLGTQNTGELFF
cdr3_nt: TGTGCCAGCAGCTTAGGGACCCAGAACACCGGGGAGCTGTTTTTT

clone_size: .
j_call: TRBJ1-1
v_call: TRBV10-3
d_call: TRBD1
cdr3_aa: CAIRDREANTEAFF
cdr3_nt: TGTGCCATCAGGGACAGGGAGGCGAACACTGAAGCTTTCTTT

clone_size: .
j_call: TRBJ2-7
v_call: TRBV4-3
d_call: .
cdr3_aa: CASSRGRDSYEQYF
cdr3_nt: TGCGCCAGCAGCCGCGGCCGGGACTCTTACGAGCAGTACTTC

clone_size: .
j_call: TRBJ1-4
v_call: TRBV7-6
d_call: .
cdr3_aa: CASSLSAGAREKLFF
cdr3_nt: TGTGCCAGCAGCTTGTCGGCAGGGGCTAGAGAAAAACTGTTTTTT

clone_size: .
j_call: TRBJ2-1
v_call: TRBV11-3
d_call: TRBD2
cdr3_aa: CASSPLGGGHNEQFF
cdr3_nt: TGTGCCAGCAGCCCATTGGGCGGGGGGCACAATGAGCAGTTCTTC

clone_size: .
j_call: TRBJ2-3
v_call: TRBV27
d_call: .
cdr3_aa: CASSLRAFLTDTQYF
cdr3_nt: TGTGCCAGCAGTTTACGGGCCTTCCTCACAGATACGCAGTATTTT

clone_size: .
j_call: TRBJ2-3
v_call: TRBV15
d_call: TRBD2
cdr3_aa: CATSRGLAGTFNADTQYF
cdr3_nt: TGTGCCACCAGCAGAGGACTAGCGGGGACATTTAACGCAGATACGCAGTATTTT

clone_size: once
j_call: TRBJ1-4
v_call: TRBV7-9
d_call: .
cdr3_aa: CASSLFGSTNEKLFF
cdr3_nt: TGTGCCAGCAGCTTATTTGGGTCAACTAATGAAAAACTGTTTTTT

clone_size: .
j_call: TRBJ1-6
v_call: TRBV9
d_call: TRBD1
cdr3_aa: CASSEGQGPGGGSPLHF
cdr3_nt: TGTGCCAGCAGCGAAGGACAGGGCCCCGGAGGAGGTTCACCCCTCCACTTT

clone_size: .
j_call: TRBJ2-5
v_call: TRBV4-2
d_call: TRBD2
cdr3_aa: CASSQDGSGGGETQYF
cdr3_nt: TGTGCCAGCAGCCAAGACGGATCGGGCGGGGGGGAGACCCAGTACTTC

clone_size: .
j_call: TRBJ1-1
v_call: TRBV5-1
d_call: .
cdr3_aa: CASSSRGWTEAFF
cdr3_nt: TGCGCCAGCAGCTCGCGGGGTTGGACTGAAGCTTTCTTT

clone_size: .
j_call: TRBJ1-2
v_call: TRBV4-3
d_call: .
cdr3_aa: CASSPHGDVKYGYTF
cdr3_nt: TGCGCCAGCAGCCCCCACGGGGACGTTAAATATGGCTACACCTTC

clone_size: .
j_call: TRBJ1-4
v_call: TRBV21-1
d_call: .
cdr3_aa: CASSNRRLNEKLFF
cdr3_nt: TGTGCCAGCAGCAACCGACGACTGAATGAAAAACTGTTTTTT

clone_size: .
j_call: TRBJ1-1
v_call: TRBV6-6
d_call: .
cdr3_aa: CASSYPGDTEAFF
cdr3_nt: TGTGCCAGCAGTTACCCAGGGGACACTGAAGCTTTCTTT

clone_size: .
j_call: TRBJ1-2
v_call: TRBV18
d_call: .
cdr3_aa: CASSPDRNYGYTF
cdr3_nt: TGTGCCAGCTCACCCGACAGGAACTATGGCTACACCTTC

clone_size: .
j_call: TRBJ1-4
v_call: TRBV10-3
d_call: .
cdr3_aa: CASTGSPGEKLFF
cdr3_nt: TGTGCCAGCACAGGGTCCCCTGGGGAAAAACTGTTTTTT

clone_size: .
j_call: TRBJ1-2
v_call: TRBV7-9
d_call: TRBD1
cdr3_aa: CASSWGQGYGYTF
cdr3_nt: TGTGCCAGCAGCTGGGGACAGGGCTATGGCTACACCTTC

clone_size: .
j_call: TRBJ1-2
v_call: TRBV28
d_call: .
cdr3_aa: CASIATRGLEFYGYTF
cdr3_nt: TGTGCCAGCATAGCAACACGGGGGCTGGAGTTCTATGGCTACACCTTC

clone_size: .
j_call: TRBJ2-7
v_call: TRBV28
d_call: .
cdr3_aa: CASSEYEQYF
cdr3_nt: TGTGCCAGCAGCGAATACGAGCAGTACTTC

clone_size: .
j_call: TRBJ2-5
v_call: TRBV11-2
d_call: TRBD2
cdr3_aa: CASSLYSGGTQETQYF
cdr3_nt: TGTGCCAGCAGTCTTTATAGCGGGGGTACCCAAGAGACCCAGTACTTC

clone_size: .
j_call: TRBJ1-6
v_call: TRBV7-3
d_call: .
cdr3_aa: CASSSSRGPNSPLHF
cdr3_nt: TGTGCCAGCAGTTCTTCCAGGGGCCCTAATTCACCCCTCCACTTT

clone_size: .
j_call: TRBJ1-3
v_call: TRBV28
d_call: .
cdr3_aa: CASSSLGLKLVSGNTIYF
cdr3_nt: TGTGCCAGCAGTTCCCTCGGACTGAAATTAGTCTCTGGAAACACCATATATTTT

clone_size: .
j_call: TRBJ2-1
v_call: TRBV28
d_call: .
cdr3_aa: CASSPRNEQFF
cdr3_nt: TGTGCCAGCAGTCCCCGGAATGAGCAGTTCTTC

clone_size: few
j_call: TRBJ2-1
v_call: TRBV5-4
d_call: .
cdr3_aa: CASSLEEYNEQFF
cdr3_nt: TGTGCCAGCAGCTTGGAGGAATACAATGAGCAGTTCTTC

clone_size: .
j_call: TRBJ2-7
v_call: TRBV28
d_call: TRBD2
cdr3_aa: CASSTLAGEQYF
cdr3_nt: TGTGCCAGCAGTACTCTAGCGGGGGAGCAGTACTTC

clone_size: .
j_call: TRBJ1-6
v_call: TRBV6-5
d_call: .
cdr3_aa: CASSLEETNSPLHF
cdr3_nt: TGTGCCAGCAGTTTGGAGGAAACCAATTCGCCCCTCCACTTT

clone_size: .
j_call: TRBJ2-3
v_call: TRBV5-4
d_call: TRBD2
cdr3_aa: CASSRTSGGARTDTQYF
cdr3_nt: TGTGCCAGCAGCCGGACTAGCGGGGGGGCCCGCACAGATACGCAGTATTTT

clone_size: .
j_call: TRBJ2-7
v_call: TRBV4-1
d_call: TRBD2
cdr3_aa: CASSQERGATYEQYF
cdr3_nt: TGCGCCAGCAGCCAAGAGCGGGGGGCAACTTACGAGCAGTACTTC

clone_size: .
j_call: TRBJ2-5
v_call: TRBV28
d_call: .
cdr3_aa: CASRDETQYF
cdr3_nt: TGTGCCAGCAGGGATGAGACCCAGTACTTC